The clone carrying this T cell receptor (beta chain) was detected only once. MiXCR, applied by TCRdb to the 5' RACE reads, yields one record per CDR3 protein. The sample contains 500,000 to 550,000 distinct CDR3 sequences, roughly 20% of which appear only once. The CDR3 loop spans 15 amino acids. Trimming took off 2 bases at V and 0 bases at J, with 9 bases between the two ends. The data derive from a study of T-cell memory formation after mild COVID-19. This chain uses TRBV12-3 or TRBV12-4 with TRBJ2-3; D remains unclear. Sequencing was performed on PBMCs or a T cell subset sorted from them (not recorded which). This clonotype originated in an adult woman who had mild COVID-19 (a few samples of this study predate the infection). Cell type and time point are not known. DNA for the CDR3: TGTGCCAGCAGTTTAAGGGCCCACAGCACAGATACGCAGTATTTT. Translating gives CASSLRAHSTDTQYF.